These 24 T cell receptor beta chains came from one sample sequenced in a study of blood T cell repertoires in COVID-19. Sequenced by immunoSEQ multiplex PCR; TCRdb stores in-frame clones only, minus some. The sample lists 50,000 to 70,000 clones, about 91% occurring once. The sequenced material came from peripheral blood. The receptors here all came from a man aged 55 to 70 with acute or convalescent COVID-19.

This clone was counted between two and nine times. The V call is TRBV5-1, the J call TRBJ1-2; no clear D. There are 13 residues in the CDR3. V was trimmed by 0 bases and J by 8 bases, leaving 11 bases between them. Germline V gives CDR1 SGHRS, CDR2 YFSETQ. The CDR3 nucleotides read TGCGCCAGCAGCTTGGAGCCAGGCCAAGGCTACACCTTC. Its protein product is CASSLEPGQGYTF.

The chain is built from TRBV5-4 and TRBJ2-3; D not certain. Trimming stripped 4 bases from V and 2 bases from J, with 20 bases between. Germline-derived CDR1 and CDR2 are SGHNT and YYREEE (reference sequence). The CDR3 is 17 amino acids. Here the CDR3 reads CASSRGSSRPVTDTQYF. The CDR3 nucleotides are TGTGCCAGCAGCCGTGGAAGCTCTAGGCCGGTCACAGATACGCAGTATTTT.

The chain joins TRBV4-3 to TRBJ2-7; D ambiguous. From germline, CDR1 is LGHNA and CDR2 YSLEER. This CDR3 comprises 14 residues. V gave up 2 bases and J gave up 4 bases, with 12 bases separating them. CDR3 protein: CASSQSVAIYEQYF. CDR3 in DNA: TGCGCCAGCAGCCAATCGGTTGCGATTTACGAGCAGTACTTC.

The J gene is TRBJ1-2, the V gene TRBV2; no reliable D call. This CDR3 is 12 amino acids long. In germline, CDR1 is SNHLY, CDR2 FYNNEI. The V end lost 9 bases, the J end lost 3 bases, and 11 bases lay between the germline ends. The CDR3 DNA is TGTGCCAGTGTATACTCGCACTATGGCTACACCTTC. Translated: CASVYSHYGYTF. Full variable domain (rest looked up from reference TRBV2 and TRBJ1-2): EPEVTQTPSHQVTQMGQEVILRCVPISNHLYFYWYRQILGQKVEFLVSFYNNEISEKSEIFDDQFSVERPDGSNFTLKIRSTKLEDSAMYFCASVYSHYGYTFGSGTRLTVV.

The chain employs TRBV5-1 and TRBJ2-7, with D possibly TRBD2 on 5 matching bases. V lost 0 bases and J lost 5, with 9 bases in between. CDR3 length: 13 residues. Germline V gene data show CDR1 as SGHRS and CDR2 as YFSETQ. In DNA, the CDR3 is TGCGCCAGCAGCTTGGAACGGGGTAACGAGCAGTACTTC. Protein product: CASSLERGNEQYF.

The genes are TRBV21-1 and TRBJ2-2; the D call TRBD1 from the table was never checked on the DNA. TRBV21-1 is termed a pseudogene. The CDR3 length is 15 residues. CDR3 nucleotides: TGTGCCAGCACCCAAGTCGCAGGCTGGACCGGGGAGCTGTTTTTT. Amino acid sequence: CASTQVAGWTGELFF.

The V and J genes are TRBV4-3 and TRBJ2-7; 9 bases are a match to TRBD2. V lost 4 bases and J lost 4; bases outside the gene matches: 17. Germline CDR1 LGHNA, CDR2 YSLEER. The CDR3 contains 18 residues. CDR3 region: CASSRISLAGGNSYEQYF. For the CDR3, the DNA is TGCGCCAGCAGCCGAATTTCACTGGCGGGAGGGAATTCGTACGAGCAGTACTTC.

The rearrangement links TRBV19 to TRBJ1-1; 7 positions match TRBD1. The V gene's germline CDR1 is LNHDA and CDR2 SQIVND (reference sequence). V gave up 7 bases and J gave up 0 bases; unmatched junction bases: 8. This CDR3 has 15 residues. The CDR3 DNA is TGTGCCAGTATCAACAGGGGTTTCATGAACACTGAAGCTTTCTTT. Protein sequence: CASINRGFMNTEAFF.

V usage is TRBV5-1 and J usage is TRBJ1-2; TRBD1 might be the D (5 bases). This CDR3 has 14 residues. Germline lookup yields CDR1 SGHRS and CDR2 YFSETQ. V shed 4 bases and J shed 3 bases, with 13 bases lying between them. The CDR3 is CASSPDDSYYGYTF. Written as DNA, the CDR3 is TGCGCCAGCAGCCCCGATGACAGCTACTATGGCTACACCTTC.

This chain joins TRBV7-2 and TRBJ2-1; TRBD2 matches at 16 bases. Germline V lookup: CDR1 SGHTA, CDR2 FQGNSA. The CDR3 consists of 17 residues. V shed 5 bases, J shed 9 bases, and the junction held 10 bases outside the gene matches. The CDR3 loop is CASSPRSGTSGRGEQFF. CDR3 DNA sequence: TGTGCCAGCAGCCCCCGCTCCGGGACTAGCGGGAGGGGTGAGCAGTTCTTC.

The CDR3 DNA is TGTGCCAGCAGCTTAACAGTAGGGGCCCCCGGTGCAGATACGCAGTATTTT. It yields the protein CASSLTVGAPGADTQYF. The gene calls are TRBV11-3 and TRBJ2-3; D possibly corresponds to TRBD1 (5 bases). Germline V CDR1 and CDR2: SGHNT, YENEEA. Trimming took 2 bases from V and 4 from J, leaving 19 bases between them. This CDR3 comprises 17 residues.

The chain recombines TRBV5-1 with TRBJ2-2, with 11 bases lining up with TRBD1. The CDR3 covers 14 residues. V gave up 4 bases and J gave up 6 bases; unmatched junction bases: 2. Germline values: CDR1 SGHRS, CDR2 YFSETQ. The CDR3 coding sequence is TGCGCCAGCAGCCGGGACAGGGGGGCCGGGGAGCTGTTTTTT. Protein product: CASSRDRGAGELFF.

The chain carries TRBV29-1 and TRBJ2-7, with D perhaps TRBD2 (6 bases). V was pared by 7 bases and J by 4 bases, with 17 bases between. Germline-derived CDR1 and CDR2 are SQVTM and ANQGSEA. The CDR3 extends over 13 amino acids. The CDR3 DNA sequence: TGCAGCGCCCCGGACTATATAATATACGAGCAGTACTTC. Translated, it gives CSAPDYIIYEQYF.

The gene calls are TRBV10-3 and TRBJ1-1; D is unclear. The CDR3 runs to 15 residues. Germline CDR1 is ENHRY and CDR2 is SYGVKD. Trimming removed 0 bases at V and 0 bases at J, with 8 bases between. The DNA for the CDR3 is TGTGCCATCAGTGAGTCGGCGGCTATGAACACTGAAGCTTTCTTT. It codes for CAISESAAMNTEAFF.

The rearrangement uses TRBV19 and TRBJ2-1; TRBD2 agrees at 8 bases. This CDR3 region has 13 residues. Germline loops: CDR1 LNHDA, CDR2 SQIVND (reference sequence). After removal of 6 bases from V and 4 bases from J, the junction contained 2 bases not matched to a gene. CDR3 loop: CASSGRVYNEQFF. In nucleotides, the CDR3 is TGTGCCAGTAGCGGGAGGGTTTACAATGAGCAGTTCTTC.

V and J are TRBV5-1 and TRBJ2-7, with D possibly matching TRBD2 (6 bases). The CDR3 is made up of 16 amino acids. CDR1 and CDR2 from the germline V gene are SGHRS and YFSETQ. The V end was cut by 0 bases, the J end by 0 bases, with 13 bases between. In nucleotides, the CDR3 is TGCGCCAGCAGCTTGGGGTACGGGAGTAGCTCCTACGAGCAGTACTTC. Its protein product is CASSLGYGSSSYEQYF.

This chain joins TRBV29-1 and TRBJ1-1; tentative D call: TRBD1 (6 bases). The CDR3 consists of 11 residues. Germline V gene sequence: CDR1 SQVTM, CDR2 ANQGSEA. CDR3 sequence (DNA): TGCTGCGAAGACAGGCTCACTGAAGCTTTCTTT. This codes for CCEDRLTEAFF.

This rearrangement joins TRBV28 to TRBJ2-7; TRBD2 aligns across 8 bases. V lost 2 bases, J lost 3 bases, and 9 bases stayed unmatched. The V gene's germline CDR1 is MDHEN and CDR2 SYDVKM. This CDR3 contains 16 residues. The CDR3 reads CASSLDPAGVGYEQYF. CDR3 in DNA: TGTGCCAGCAGTTTAGACCCAGCGGGAGTGGGCTACGAGCAGTACTTC.

The chain recombines TRBV5-4 with TRBJ1-2; possibly TRBD1 for D (6 bases). V was pared by 4 bases and J by 6 bases, with 16 bases between. The V gene's germline CDR1 is SGHNT and CDR2 YYREEE (reference sequence). CDR3 length: 14 amino acids. The CDR3 bases are TGTGCCAGCAGCCCCCGGGGAGGGGGGCATGGCTACACCTTC. Its protein product is CASSPRGGGHGYTF.

This chain joins TRBV12-5 and TRBJ1-3; D remains ambiguous. The germline CDR1 and CDR2 sequences are LGHNT and FRNRAP. Trimming removed 8 bases from V and 0 bases from J, with 14 bases in between. This CDR3 is 15 amino acids long. CDR3 sequence reads: CASPYVTSSGNTIYF. For the CDR3, the DNA is TGTGCTAGTCCATACGTGACTAGCTCTGGAAACACCATATATTTT.

The V call is TRBV19, the J call TRBJ1-2; 11 positions match TRBD1. Trimming removed 9 bases from V and 6 bases from J; junction bases left unmatched: 12. The length of the CDR3 is 15 residues. Looked up from germline, CDR1 is LNHDA and CDR2 is SQIVND (reference sequence). CDR3 DNA sequence: TGTGCCAGCCTCCCCAGGGACAGGGGGATTAATGGCTACACCTTC. It codes for CASLPRDRGINGYTF.

The sample holds a few counts of this clone. The chain is built from TRBV7-2 and TRBJ1-2; TRBD1 matches 8 bases. Per germline, CDR1 SGHTA and CDR2 FQGNSA. The CDR3 length is 13 residues. The V gene end was trimmed by 6 bases and the J gene end by 8 bases; junction bases not matched to a gene: 8. DNA for the CDR3: TGTGCCAGCAGATCCACAGGGGGAGACGGCTACACCTTC. It codes for CASRSTGGDGYTF.

Here the CDR3 DNA reads TGTGCCAGTAGTTGGGGGACAGGCTATAGCAATCAGCCCCAGCATTTT. Translation gives CASSWGTGYSNQPQHF. V usage is TRBV19 and J usage is TRBJ1-5; TRBD1 agrees at 8 bases. V was pared by 5 bases and J by 0 bases, with 6 bases of the junction left unmatched. CDR1 LNHDA and CDR2 SQIVND come from the germline V gene (reference sequence). This CDR3 region has 16 residues.

The chain has TRBV19 and TRBJ2-7; 10 bases are a match to TRBD1. V shed 4 bases, J shed 5 bases, and the junction held 8 bases outside the gene matches. CDR3 size: 15 residues. The germline CDR1 and CDR2 sequences are LNHDA and SQIVND (reference sequence). The CDR3 DNA reads TGTGCCAGTAGTAGCCGCGACAGGGGGCAGGACGAGCAGTACTTC. Translating gives CASSSRDRGQDEQYF.